Listed below are T cell receptor beta chains from one sample, sequenced in a study of metastatic and nonmetastatic thyroid tumors. TCRdb called clones again from the PCR reads with MiXCR. The data hold over 9,000 clones, with 35% to 45% observed a single time. Sample: tumor tissue. Receptors originate from a female donor with papillary thyroid cancer or a benign thyroid nodule (not recorded which). Some clones in this sample may be carry-over from other donors' samples. Each CDR3 is given with its conserved first and last residue. A D gene is named only where the DNA matches it firmly. Clone size, where shown, is once, few, many, or a class for clones that have expanded.

D gene	V gene	clone size	J gene	CDR3 protein	CDR3 DNA
.	TRBV20-1	once	TRBJ1-2	CSARAAVGYGYTF	TGCAGTGCTAGAGCGGCAGTTGGCTATGGCTACACCTTC
.	TRBV6-1	few	TRBJ1-6	CASTLGGQRNSPLHF	TGTGCCAGCACCCTAGGTGGGCAGAGGAATTCACCCCTCCACTTT
TRBD2	TRBV20-1	.	TRBJ2-5	CSAGTSGKTQYF	TGCAGTGCGGGGACTAGCGGGAAAACCCAGTACTTC
.	TRBV9	medium-sized	TRBJ1-1	CASSVEENTEAFF	TGTGCCAGCAGCGTAGAAGAGAACACTGAAGCTTTCTTT
.	TRBV7-3	many	TRBJ2-1	CASSLTGNLNNEQFF	TGTGCCAGCAGCTTAACTGGGAACCTCAACAATGAGCAGTTCTTC
.	TRBV2	few	TRBJ1-6	CASRDRRIAPLHF	TGTGCCAGCAGAGACCGACGTATAGCACCCCTCCACTTT
.	TRBV3-1	.	TRBJ2-5	CASSQAASPETQYF	TGTGCCAGCAGCCAAGCGGCTAGCCCAGAGACCCAGTACTTC
.	TRBV7-6	few	TRBJ2-7	CASSPGHSLPVYEQYF	TGTGCCAGCAGCCCGGGACATTCCCTTCCAGTCTACGAGCAGTACTTC
.	TRBV2	.	TRBJ1-4	CASSARGAEKLFF	TGTGCCAGCAGTGCGAGGGGGGCAGAAAAACTGTTTTTT
.	TRBV18	few	TRBJ2-7	CASSPSTGDYEQYF	TGTGCCAGCTCACCATCGACGGGGGATTACGAGCAGTACTTC
TRBD1	TRBV27	.	TRBJ1-1	CASSFQGGTEAFF	TGTGCCAGCAGTTTTCAGGGGGGCACTGAAGCTTTCTTT
.	TRBV30	.	TRBJ1-2	CAWNNPLIEGHAF	TGTGCCTGGAACAACCCGCTAATCGAGGGTCACGCCTTC
TRBD1	TRBV11-2	.	TRBJ1-1	CASSLLRGTGGRLNTEAFF	TGTGCCAGCAGCTTACTACGGGGGACAGGGGGGAGATTGAACACTGAAGCTTTCTTT
TRBD2	TRBV20-1	.	TRBJ2-5	CSARGLRSGRGFGETQYF	TGCAGTGCTAGAGGCCTTAGGAGCGGGAGGGGATTTGGAGAGACCCAGTACTTC
.	TRBV19	medium-sized	TRBJ1-5	CASTLGGQPQHF	TGTGCCAGTACCTTAGGGGGGCAGCCCCAGCATTTT
.	TRBV28	few	TRBJ2-7	CASKTRRIQHGYEHYF	TGTGCCAGCAAGACTAGGAGAATACAACACGGCTACGAGCATTACTTC
TRBD1	TRBV11-2	.	TRBJ2-2	CASSLVGTGVTGELFF	TGTGCCAGCAGCCTAGTCGGGACAGGAGTAACCGGGGAGCTGTTTTTT